A selection of T cell receptor beta chains follows, all from one sample in a study of shared clonotypes between healthy human individuals. Using immunoSEQ multiplex PCR, the repertoire was profiled, and TCRdb retains in-frame clones only, with some absent. There are roughly 1 million clones in the sample; more than 65% occur only once, and around 1.5% lies in the top ten. Specimen: memory CD4+ T cells sorted from blood. Source of these receptors: a man between 18 and 29 years old in good health. Both conserved end residues are part of each CDR3. A D gene is named only where the DNA matches it firmly. Size tells how often a clone was seen (once, few, many) or the class of an expanded clone, and some rows leave it out.

TRBV7-9	-	-	TRBJ2-5	CASSLAGGQETQYF	TGTGCCAGCAGCTTAGCGGGCGGGCAAGAGACCCAGTACTTC
TRBV11-3	-	-	TRBJ2-2	CASSLVVTGELFF	TGTGCCAGCAGCTTAGTAGTAACCGGGGAGCTGTTTTTT
TRBV6-1	-	-	TRBJ1-2	CASSENLGEIGYTF	TGTGCCAGCAGTGAAAATCTAGGGGAGATTGGCTACACCTTC
TRBV7-9	once	-	TRBJ1-2	CASSRVEGYTF	TGTGCCAGCAGCCGCGTGGAGGGCTACACCTTC
TRBV6-1	-	TRBD1	TRBJ1-6	CASSRDRVGSPLHF	TGTGCCAGCAGTAGAGACAGGGTGGGCTCACCCCTCCACTTT
TRBV14	-	-	TRBJ2-7	CASSQVVRDGAYEQYF	TGTGCCAGCAGCCAAGTGGTCAGGGACGGAGCCTACGAGCAGTACTTC
TRBV19	-	TRBD1	TRBJ1-2	CASSTGDLWNYGYTF	TGTGCCAGTAGCACAGGGGACCTGTGGAACTATGGCTACACCTTC
TRBV4-2	-	TRBD2	TRBJ2-2	CASSQYIHGLAGGNTGELFF	TGTGCCAGCAGCCAATACATCCATGGACTAGCGGGGGGGAACACCGGGGAGCTGTTTTTT
TRBV7-2	-	TRBD1	TRBJ2-1	CASSLDRGTYNEQFF	TGTGCCAGCAGCTTAGACAGGGGTACCTACAATGAGCAGTTCTTC
TRBV6-1	few	TRBD1	TRBJ2-5	CASSVQGGETQYF	TGTGCCAGCAGTGTACAGGGGGGAGAGACCCAGTACTTC
TRBV6-1	once	TRBD1	TRBJ1-1	CASSKGQGNTEAFF	TGTGCCAGCAGTAAAGGACAGGGGAACACTGAAGCTTTCTTT
TRBV5-1	-	TRBD1	TRBJ1-4	CASSRDRTATNEKLFF	TGCGCCAGCAGCAGGGACAGAACTGCAACTAATGAAAAACTGTTTTTT
TRBV5-4	-	-	TRBJ1-1	CASSLGGLMNTEAFF	TGTGCCAGCAGCTTGGGGGGACTCATGAACACTGAAGCTTTCTTT
TRBV30	-	TRBD2	TRBJ2-5	CAWTPGLAWETQYF	TGTGCCTGGACCCCGGGACTAGCTTGGGAGACCCAGTACTTC
TRBV7-2	-	TRBD1	TRBJ1-5	CASSFTGGALQPQHF	TGTGCCAGCAGTTTTACAGGGGGCGCCTTACAGCCCCAGCATTTT
TRBV6-1	-	TRBD1	TRBJ2-4	CASREGTGRNIQYF	TGTGCCAGCAGGGAAGGGACAGGGCGAAACATTCAGTACTTC